The source of this T cell receptor (beta chain) is a study of Ad26.COV2.S vaccination and SARS-CoV-2 variants (dated by TCRdb to about 2021). Regarding the study in general: Donors in the vaccine arm were drawn from COV1001, a phase I-IIa trial of Ad26.COV2.S in healthy adults that was multicentre, randomized, double-blind and placebo-controlled. Throughout the experiments and outcome assessment, investigators stayed blinded to trial group allocation. Trial participants were randomized into five groups of five: low-dose or high-dose Ad26.COV2.S given once or twice, or placebo on both occasions. A total of approximately 30 samples were included in the TCR-sequenced set, comprising around 19 Ad26.COV2.S vaccine recipients, 5 placebo recipients and 8 SARS-CoV-2 convalescent individuals. Ad26.COV2.S was given intramuscularly at 5x10^10 or 1x10^11 viral particles, as a single shot or as two shots 56 days apart. Sequencing of the TCRbeta repertoire served to evaluate the specificity and breadth of SARS-CoV-2-reactive T cell receptors following Ad26.COV2.S vaccination. Summary of the overall study and its limitations: According to the authors, total T cell responses may have been underestimated by the TCR breadth and depth analyses. Non-spike TCR breadth was comparable between vaccine and placebo recipients, consistent with the vaccine containing only spike. After vaccination, substantial breadth of spike-specific CD8+ and CD4+ T cell responses was reported. Ad26.COV2.S recipients had higher spike-specific TCR breadth than placebo recipients (P = 0.0014). The study was not powered for comparison of responses between vaccine doses or regimens.

The immunoSEQ Assay was used to sequence TCRbeta CDR3 regions. After extraction, genomic DNA underwent amplification by bias-controlled multiplex PCR, followed by high-throughput sequencing. For the original study's pipeline: To quantify the absolute abundance of every unique TCRbeta CDR3 region, sequences were collapsed and filtered. T cell fraction was estimated by normalizing TCRbeta template counts to usable DNA, which was measured by amplifying reference genes present in all nucleated cells. Repertoire TCRs were annotated as SARS-CoV-2-specific when V gene, CDR3 amino acid sequence and J gene were exactly matched to a known reactive TCR set. The reference SARS-CoV-2 TCR set was obtained from MIRA and was filtered for enrichment in COVID-19-positive ImmuneCODE repertoires, whereby public or cross-reactive TCRs were removed. Based on the MIRA antigens, annotated TCRs were further analysed at the level of specific ORF or position within ORF. Breadth was defined as the number of annotated unique rearrangements divided by the total number of unique productive rearrangements, and depth was defined as the summed frequency of the annotated unique rearrangements. TCR breadth was compared between groups using two-sided Wilcoxon rank-sum tests. This is the immuneACCESS table as TCRdb keeps it, with only in-frame sequences that have V and J called. A part of the clones is gone; compared with another copy, unresolved V genes explain less than half, and the rest is unexplained. The V and J calls and clone size were taken over from that table, and D and trimming were inferred from the DNA. The sample has fewer than 500,000 clones on record, roughly nine tenths of them singletons. The ten largest clonotypes hold around 2.6% of the sample.

This specimen's treatment or condition label, per the study, means: roughly 18 received Ad26.COV2.S at low or high dose, single or two shots; about five received placebo; per-sample allocation not given. Repertoires of vaccine and placebo recipients were sequenced from samples collected on day 63 after the first injection. In Cohort 1b, some 25 adults aged 18-55 years were enrolled at a single site in Boston, USA, between 29 July and 7 August 2020. Ad26.COV2.S was a replication-incompetent adenovirus type 26 vector expressing a prefusion-stabilized SARS-CoV-2 spike protein from the original Wuhan strain. Via the germline V gene, CDR1 is SGDLS and CDR2 YYNGEE. Including cysteine and phenylalanine, the CDR3 has 15 amino acids. Of all the DNA, just the CDR3 is kept, 45 bases in frame from base 1. V and J are truncated by 1 base and 9 bases respectively, leaving an intervening sequence of 17 bases. Notes on this clone: Its antigen is not yet known. No much larger clone is present one base from it, and per-base qualities are unavailable.

This clonotype was obtained from a person between 18 and 60 years old who received the Ad26.COV2.S COVID-19 vaccine or a placebo. The sample in question was peripheral blood, obtained in a trial of Ad26.COV2.S vaccine versus placebo. This chain joins TRBV9 to TRBJ2-1; a tentative D match to TRBD2 spans 6 bases. The bases read TGTGCCAGCAGCGTATACGGTACAGGAGCGGGTGAGCAGTTCTTC. Its protein reads: CASSVYGTGAGEQFF.